This entry concerns a single T cell receptor (beta chain). The specificity of this receptor is unknown. No base qualities exist here, and no much larger clone lies one base off it. Per the germline V gene, SGHRS is the CDR1 and YFSETQ is the CDR2. At the junction V is shortened by 3 bases and J by 2 bases; bases outside the gene matches: 9. Its CDR3 holds 16 amino acids, cysteine through phenylalanine. CDR3 DNA only is kept here, 48 bases in frame from base 1. This record belongs to a study of long-term antiretroviral therapy in people with HIV (dated by TCRdb to the early 2020s). Regarding the research as a whole: The earliest samples were collected about a decade before the 2015 WHO recommendation for immediate ART, when ART was typically delayed until CD4 counts fell. This retrospective serial study examined whether starting ART and sustained HIV suppression were associated with changes in the composition and diversity of the TRB repertoire in peripheral blood. From some 30 adults with confirmed HIV infection, the cohort provided 192 cryopreserved PBMC samples, gathered serially across a mean of about six years (range 1-12). Among the approximately 30 participants with HIV, eleven were female. No cross-contamination during QIAcube processing turned up in test extractions that ran a monoclonal T-cell line alongside 25 to 35 polyclonal samples. Overall study results and their limits: Compared with controls, HIV repertoires had narrower CDR3 length ranges, and the network structure pointed to an antigen-experienced repertoire that shifted only slightly toward naive after ART. Starting ART was linked to a significant rise in TRB diversity, yet even with long-term ART the diversity remained significantly lower than in transplant donor controls. Because PBMC availability was limited, only the TCR beta chain was sequenced, with no alpha chain pairing. Expanded TRB clones identified before ART initiation dominated the repertoire at all time points, although this dominance fluctuated and declined in many PLHIV after ART. No data were available on ART adherence, viral resistance or therapy changes, limiting inferences about post-ART repertoire changes. Because pre-ART samples had limited cell numbers, profiling was done on unsorted PBMC rather than on sorted CD4+ and CD8+ T cells. The samples were dated from about 2003 to 2018, and the ART regimens that were used may be less effective than current ART regimens.

The immunoSEQ hsTCRB v3.0 assay was used at survey level resolution to sequence the TRB variable region. The targeted TRB sequencing depth was about 40,000-50,000 T-cell genomes per sample. TRB libraries were pooled and sequenced on an Illumina MiSeq using a v3 150-cycle kit. Turning to the authors' computational methods: Analysis of repertoires was carried out in R inside a reproducible Nextflow workflow spanning QC, data transformation and analysis. LymphoSeq2, an R package for exploring AIRR-Seq data, was used to implement the custom analyses. A few samples that yielded fewer than 5000 total TRB sequences were excluded, so that fewer than 200 HIV repertoires were analyzed. Among the roughly 200 retained HIV repertoires, about 59 were collected before ART initiation and about 130 were collected after ART initiation. Repertoires were downsampled to 5000 TRB nucleotide sequences, and summary statistics were averaged over 100 downsampling iterations. TRB sequences were retained for analysis only if CDR3 regions of at least seven amino acids were present. Two measures captured diversity: a Shannon entropy-derived clonality score and the Gini coefficient. Repertoire networks linked the top 5000 CDR3 amino acid sequences whenever two sequences differed by an edit distance of one. For TRB CDR3 amino acid sequences, GLIPH2 was used to predict antigen specificity groups and MHC restriction. Known CMV, EBV, HIV or tissue antigen associations were flagged by matching CDR3 amino acid sequences against VDJdb and McPAS-TCR. Pre-ART, post-ART and control groups were compared with Wilcoxon signed-rank tests and Holm-Bonferroni correction. TCRdb limited this immuneACCESS table to in-frame rearrangements with V and J called. A share of clones is missing; checked studies link under half to unresolved V genes, and the rest is unexplained. Clonal size and the V and J genes are those of that table, whereas D and trimming came from the DNA. This sample holds over 30,000 clones; about 76% were observed only once. The ten biggest clones cover about 3% of the sample.

Participants were included only if at least one PBMC sample before ART initiation and at least two post-ART samples were available. Treatment was received in the United States of America by all participants with HIV. Before DNA extraction, cryopreserved samples of about 1-10 million PBMC were thawed and washed. At the time of the earliest PBMC sample, participants with HIV were aged between roughly 20 and 60 years. Each participant contributed PBMC samples from 1-4 timepoints before ART initiation and 2-8 timepoints after ART initiation, with a median of 7 samples. Serial HIV viral load, CD4+ T-cell count, ART history and demographic data were obtained for every participant. Genomic DNA was extracted from unsorted PBMC with a Qiagen kit on a QIAcube, processed in batches of 12 samples.

The chain couples TRBV5-1 to TRBJ2-3, and 7 bases in between align with TRBD1. The TCR was taken from a man between 18 and 29 years old with HIV. Sequencing used unsorted PBMCs, obtained 1.9 years after starting antiretroviral therapy. The CDR3 corresponds to CASSSEKGADTDTQYF. The nucleotide sequence reads as follows: TGCGCCAGCAGCTCAGAGAAGGGGGCAGACACAGATACGCAGTATTTT.